The 11 T cell receptor beta chains in this list originate from one sample, sequenced in a study of CD8+CD57+ T cells in acquired aplastic anemia (dated by TCRdb to 2016 to 2019). Sequenced using an Illumina HiSeq 2000. Genomic DNA was used as template for profiling of TCR beta VDJ combinations and CDR3 sequences. Clones were called with MiXCR by TCRdb after fastp trimmed the public reads at Q25, and only in-frame beta chains were retained. Each record represents a unique CDR3 protein, reported with the most common genes and DNA among its rows. The sample data list hundreds of thousands of distinct CDR3 sequences, and roughly 64% of these were observed just once. The ten largest clones take up approximately 3.8% of the sample. The sample taken for sequencing was sorted CD4+, CD8+, or CD8+CD57+ T cells (not recorded which) from PBMCs. The receptors here all came from a human donor in good health, serving as a control.

Regarding this clonotype: At one end the junction does not follow the germline gene, possibly because of a read error. CDR3 coding DNA: TGTGCCAGTAGTACGAGGAACACTGAAGCTTTCTTC. This sequence encodes CASSTRNTEAFF. The chain uses TRBV19 and TRBJ1-1; no definite D call. Germline V gene sequence: CDR1 LNHDA, CDR2 SQIVND (reference sequence). This CDR3 has 12 residues. The variable domain in full, with the rest retrieved from reference TRBV19 and TRBJ1-1, is DGGITQSPKYLFRKEGQNVTLSCEQNLNHDAMYWYRQDPGQGLRLIYYSQIVNDFQKGDIAEGYSVSREKKESFPLTVTSAQKNPTAFYLCASSTRNTEAFFGQGTRLTVV.

This clonotype was picked up one time. The gene calls are TRBV5-5 and TRBJ1-6; tentative D call: TRBD1 (5 bases). This CDR3 region has 15 residues. Germline-derived CDR1 and CDR2 are SGHKS and YYEKEE (reference sequence). V was pared by 4 bases and J by 6 bases, with 14 bases between. CDR3 region: CASSASRQPNSPLHF. DNA of the CDR3: TGTGCCAGCAGCGCAAGTCGACAGCCTAATTCACCCCTCCACTTT.

CDR3 amino acids: CASRGGRGEEQYF. CDR3 DNA: TGTGCCAGCAGGGGCGGGAGAGGGGAGGAGCAGTACTTC. The chain employs TRBV5-5 and TRBJ2-7; TRBD2 matches at 7 bases. Germline lookup yields CDR1 SGHKS and CDR2 YYEKEE (reference sequence). J was trimmed by 7 bases and V by 5 bases; bases with no gene match: 9. CDR3 length: 13 residues. The full variable domain, in which reference TRBV5-5 and TRBJ2-7 provide the parts outside the CDR3, is DAGVTQSPTHLIKTRGQQVTLRCSPISGHKSVSWYQQVLGQGPQFIFQYYEKEERGRGNFPDRFSARQFPNYSSELNVNALLLGDSALYLCASRGGRGEEQYFGPGTRLTVT.

The V and J genes are TRBV5-1 and TRBJ2-7; no clear D. CDR1 SGHRS and CDR2 YFSETQ come from the germline V gene. V was pared by 5 bases and J by 5 bases, with 17 bases between. The CDR3 covers 14 residues. The CDR3 sequence: CASRRESYEHEQYF. Here the CDR3 DNA reads TGCGCCAGCAGAAGAGAAAGCTACGAGCACGAGCAGTACTTC.

The chain recombines TRBV20-1 with TRBJ2-7; the D gene is possibly TRBD1 (5 bases). The CDR3 extends over 14 amino acids. The germline V and J ends were trimmed by 0 bases and 2 bases, with 11 bases remaining between them. Germline CDR1 and CDR2: DFQATT and SNEGSKA (reference sequence). CDR3 protein: CSAREDTQTYEQYF. The CDR3 region has the DNA TGCAGTGCTAGAGAGGACACCCAAACCTACGAGCAGTACTTC.

This clonotype has a single count. A much larger clone lies a single base off, so this may be a read error. The chain has TRBV5-4 and TRBJ2-7; 15 bases map to TRBD2. The V and J ends lost 3 bases and 8 bases, in that order; junction bases with no gene match: 15. Germline CDR1 is SGHNT and CDR2 is YYREEE (reference sequence). The CDR3 totals 18 residues. CDR3 region: CASSSGLAGGTLLSKQYF. The CDR3 DNA reads TGTGCCAGCAGCTCGGGACTAGCGGGGGGTACTTTATTATCAAAGCAGTACTTC. Full variable domain (remainder filled in from reference TRBV5-4 and TRBJ2-7): ETGVTQSPTHLIKTRGQQVTLRCSSQSGHNTVSWYQQALGQGPQFIFQYYREEENGRGNFPPRFSGLQFPNYSSELNVNALELDDSALYLCASSSGLAGGTLLSKQYFGPGTRLTVT.

The CDR3 DNA is TGTGCCAGCACTCTTTCACAGGGGGCCCATCAGCCCCAGCATTTT. This sequence encodes CASTLSQGAHQPQHF. The genes are TRBV2 and TRBJ1-5; 9 bases are a match to TRBD1. The CDR3 totals 15 residues. V was clipped by 7 bases and J by 5 bases; unmatched bases: 9. CDR1 and CDR2 from the germline V gene are SNHLY and FYNNEI.

The chain joins TRBV11-1 to TRBJ1-1; TRBD1 is a possible D gene (5 bases). V shed 5 bases and J shed 4 bases, with 11 bases lying between them. Germline loops: CDR1 SGHAT, CDR2 FQDESV (reference sequence). This CDR3 comprises 13 residues. The CDR3 DNA reads TGTGCCAGCAGCGCACAGGTGGGCACTGAAGCTTTCTTT. Encoded protein: CASSAQVGTEAFF.

The chain carries TRBV12-3 or TRBV12-4 and TRBJ1-6; D perhaps matches TRBD1 (6 bases). This CDR3 region has 14 residues. V lost 5 bases to trimming and J lost 8 bases, with 13 bases between them. Here the CDR3 reads CASSHRDTYSPLHF. DNA for the CDR3: TGTGCCAGCAGTCACCGGGACACCTATTCACCCCTCCACTTT.

Concerning this clonotype itself: Germline and junction disagree at one end, which may indicate a read error. The chain recombines TRBV19 with TRBJ2-7, with 11 positions matching TRBD1. CDR1 is LNHDA, CDR2 SQIVND, per germline (reference sequence). The CDR3 consists of 14 residues. The CDR3 is CASRGQGDNTEAFF. Written as DNA, the CDR3 is TGTGCCAGTAGGGGACAGGGGGACAACACTGAAGCGTTCTTT. Looking up the rest from reference TRBV19 and TRBJ2-7 gives the full variable domain: DGGITQSPKYLFRKEGQNVTLSCEQNLNHDAMYWYRQDPGQGLRLIYYSQIVNDFQKGDIAEGYSVSREKKESFPLTVTSAQKNPTAFYLCASRGQGDNTEAFFGPGTRLTVT.

A remark on this clonotype: This may come from a read error, since a much larger clone is one base off. The V gene is TRBV6-2 or TRBV6-3, the J gene TRBJ1-6; 9 bases align to TRBD1. Per the germline V gene, CDR1 is MNHEY and CDR2 is SVGEGT. This CDR3 comprises 14 residues. V lost 6 bases and J lost 9; bases outside the gene matches: 6. The CDR3, as DNA: TGTGCCAGCAGCATGACAGGGGGTAGTTCACCCCTCCACTTT. Residues: CASSMTGGSSPLHF.